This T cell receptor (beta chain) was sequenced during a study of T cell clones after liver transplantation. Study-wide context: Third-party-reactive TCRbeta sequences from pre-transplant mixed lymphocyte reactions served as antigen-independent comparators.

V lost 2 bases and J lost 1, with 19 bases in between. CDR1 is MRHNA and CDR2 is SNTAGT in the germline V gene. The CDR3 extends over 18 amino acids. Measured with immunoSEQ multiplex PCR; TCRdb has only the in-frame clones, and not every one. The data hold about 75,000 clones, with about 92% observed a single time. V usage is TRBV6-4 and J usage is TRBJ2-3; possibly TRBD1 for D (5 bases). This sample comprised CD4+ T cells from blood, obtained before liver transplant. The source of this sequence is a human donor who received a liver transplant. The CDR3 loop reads CASSDGSWVDRRTDTQYF. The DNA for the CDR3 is TGTGCCAGCAGTGACGGGTCCTGGGTAGACAGACGCACAGATACGCAGTATTTT.